One and the same sample provided the 11 T cell receptor beta chains below, sequenced in a study of blood T cell repertoires in COVID-19. Here immunoSEQ multiplex PCR was the method, and the copy in TCRdb shows in-frame clones only, minus some. The sample records fewer than 200,000 clones, roughly 85% being singletons. Sequenced: peripheral blood. The receptor set was obtained from a woman between 55 and 75 years old with COVID-19, enrolled during active disease.

This clone was seen only once. The chain couples TRBV5-6 to TRBJ1-3; D is possibly TRBD1 (5 bases). The CDR3 consists of 16 residues. V was pared by 1 base and J by 0 bases, with 11 bases between. Germline V lookup: CDR1 SGHDT, CDR2 YYEEEE. CDR3 coding DNA: TGTGCCAGCAGCTTGAGTACAGGACGCTCTGGAAACACCATATATTTT. Its protein product is CASSLSTGRSGNTIYF.

As for this clone: At one of its ends the junction is not consistent with the germline gene, which may arise from a read error. The rearrangement joins TRBV7-7 to TRBJ2-1, with 7 positions matching TRBD1. Germline values: CDR1 SSHAT, CDR2 FNYEAQ (reference sequence). The CDR3 runs 17 residues. The CDR3: CASSLASGGVAYNEQFF. For the CDR3, the DNA is TGTGCTAGCAGCTTAGCGTCAGGGGGAGTGGCCTACAATGAGCAGTTCTTC.

The V call is TRBV20-1, the J call TRBJ2-7; a weak D match, TRBD1 (6 bases). The ends were cut back, 5 bases at V and 3 bases at J, with 8 bases in the middle. In germline, CDR1 is DFQATT, CDR2 SNEGSKA (reference sequence). The CDR3 loop spans 11 amino acids. The CDR3 DNA is TGCAGTGCTCAACAGGGCTACGAGCAGTACTTC. It codes for CSAQQGYEQYF.

The chain has TRBV11-3 and TRBJ1-5; D gene ambiguous. CDR3 size: 14 residues. The V gene's germline CDR1 is SGHNT and CDR2 YENEEA. V lost 0 bases to trimming and J lost 8 bases, with 11 bases between them. CDR3 DNA: TGTGCCAGCAGCTTAGATATTAGGAGGAAGCCCCAGCATTTT. It specifies CASSLDIRRKPQHF.

V and J are TRBV19 and TRBJ1-5, with no clear D. Trimming removed 6 bases at V and 6 bases at J, with 9 bases between. This CDR3 comprises 12 residues. Per the germline V gene, CDR1 is LNHDA and CDR2 is SQIVND (reference sequence). CDR3 loop: CASSSPGQPQHF. DNA for the CDR3: TGTGCCAGTAGCTCCCCGGGTCAGCCCCAGCATTTT. Full variable domain (outside the CDR3, taken from reference TRBV19 and TRBJ1-5): DGGITQSPKYLFRKEGQNVTLSCEQNLNHDAMYWYRQDPGQGLRLIYYSQIVNDFQKGDIAEGYSVSREKKESFPLTVTSAQKNPTAFYLCASSSPGQPQHFGDGTRLSIL.

The rearrangement links TRBV7-3 to TRBJ2-5; 10 bases line up with TRBD2. The germline V gene has CDR1 SGHTA and CDR2 FQGTGA. The CDR3 sequence is 15 residues long. V lost 3 bases to trimming and J lost 4 bases; unmatched junction nucleotides: 5. The CDR3 sequence is CASSFSSGGGETQYF. The CDR3 region has the DNA TGTGCCAGCAGCTTTTCTAGCGGGGGAGGAGAGACCCAGTACTTC.

This clone was counted once. For the CDR3, the DNA is TGCGCCAGCAGCCACCCCGACAGAGTGAACACTGAAGCTTTCTTT. This translates into CASSHPDRVNTEAFF. This chain uses TRBV4-1 with TRBJ1-1, with D maybe TRBD1 (5 bases). CDR3 size: 15 residues. CDR1 and CDR2 (germline): MGHRA, YSYEKL. Deletions cut 3 bases from V and 0 bases from J, with 11 bases between.

This clone was seen a handful of times. The chain is built from TRBV12-5 and TRBJ2-7; D might be TRBD2 (7 bases). V lost 0 bases, J lost 6 bases, and 15 bases lay in between. This CDR3 region has 15 residues. In germline, CDR1 is LGHNT, CDR2 FRNRAP. CDR3 loop: CASGLVTGGGGEQYF. The CDR3 region has the DNA TGTGCTAGTGGTTTGGTAACTGGGGGAGGGGGCGAGCAGTACTTC.

J is TRBJ1-2 and V is TRBV7-8; D ambiguous. Per germline, CDR1 SGHVS and CDR2 FQNEAQ. The CDR3 is 16 amino acids. V dropped 5 bases and J dropped 0 bases, with 16 bases sitting between them. In nucleotides, the CDR3 is TGTGCCAGCAGCGTTGCCGGAGCCGAGTCTAACTATGGCTACACCTTC. It specifies CASSVAGAESNYGYTF.

This chain joins TRBV24-1 and TRBJ2-1; 7 bases match TRBD1. The CDR3 is made up of 13 amino acids. Looked up from germline, CDR1 is KGHDR and CDR2 is SFDVKD. Unmatched junction bases numbered 4, after V lost 4 bases and J lost 8 bases. The CDR3 nucleotides read TGTGCCACCAGTGACACAGGGGTGGATGAGCAGTTCTTC. Its protein is CATSDTGVDEQFF.

CDR3 amino acids: CASSHRDGYTF. The CDR3 coding sequence is TGTGCCAGCAGTCACAGGGATGGCTACACCTTC. This rearrangement joins TRBV13 to TRBJ1-2; tentatively, D is TRBD1 (6 bases). Per germline, CDR1 PRHDT and CDR2 FYEKMQ (reference sequence). The CDR3 consists of 11 residues. V was cut by 6 bases and J by 6 bases, with 8 bases left in between.